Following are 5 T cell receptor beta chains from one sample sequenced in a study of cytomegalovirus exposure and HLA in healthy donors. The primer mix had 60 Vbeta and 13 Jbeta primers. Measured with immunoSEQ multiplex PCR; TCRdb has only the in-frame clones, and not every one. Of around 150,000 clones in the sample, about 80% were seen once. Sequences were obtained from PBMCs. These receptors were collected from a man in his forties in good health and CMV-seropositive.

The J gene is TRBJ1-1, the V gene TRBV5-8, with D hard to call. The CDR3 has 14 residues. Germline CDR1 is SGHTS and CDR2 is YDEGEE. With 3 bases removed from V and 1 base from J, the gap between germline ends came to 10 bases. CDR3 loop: CASSSDGRNTEAFF. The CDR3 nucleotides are TGTGCCAGCAGCTCCGACGGGAGGAACACTGAAGCTTTCTTT. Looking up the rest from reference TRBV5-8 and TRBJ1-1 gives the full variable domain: EAGVTQSPTHLIKTRGQQATLRCSPISGHTSVYWYQQALGLGLQFLLWYDEGEERNRGNFPPRFSGRQFPNYSSELNVNALELEDSALYLCASSSDGRNTEAFFGQGTRLTVV.

The CDR3: CAWRPGNHLNQPQHF. The CDR3 coding sequence is TGTGCCTGGAGGCCAGGAAACCATCTCAATCAGCCCCAGCATTTT. The chain recombines TRBV30 with TRBJ1-5; D unresolved. Germline assignment: CDR1 GTSNPN and CDR2 SVGIG (reference sequence). The V and J ends lost 3 bases and 3 bases respectively, with 15 bases between them. This CDR3 has 15 residues.

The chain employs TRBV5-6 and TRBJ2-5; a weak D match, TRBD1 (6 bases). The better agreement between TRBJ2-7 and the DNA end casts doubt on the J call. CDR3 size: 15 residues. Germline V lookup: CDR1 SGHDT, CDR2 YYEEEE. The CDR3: CASLRFDRSSYEQYF. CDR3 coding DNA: TGTGCCAGCCTACGATTCGACAGGAGCTCCTACGAGCAGTACTTC.

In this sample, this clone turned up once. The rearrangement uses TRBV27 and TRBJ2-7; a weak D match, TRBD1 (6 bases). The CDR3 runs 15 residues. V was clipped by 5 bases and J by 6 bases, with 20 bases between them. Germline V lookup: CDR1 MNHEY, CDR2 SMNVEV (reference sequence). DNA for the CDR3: TGTGCCAGCAGTCTCCAATCCGGGACACTCTTCGAGCAGTACTTC. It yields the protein CASSLQSGTLFEQYF.

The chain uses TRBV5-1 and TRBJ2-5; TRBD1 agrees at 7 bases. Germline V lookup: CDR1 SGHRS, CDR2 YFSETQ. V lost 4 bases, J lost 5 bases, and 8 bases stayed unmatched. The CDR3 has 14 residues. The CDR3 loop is CASSPTTGLETQYF. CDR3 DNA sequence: TGCGCCAGCAGCCCGACGACAGGGTTGGAGACCCAGTACTTC.